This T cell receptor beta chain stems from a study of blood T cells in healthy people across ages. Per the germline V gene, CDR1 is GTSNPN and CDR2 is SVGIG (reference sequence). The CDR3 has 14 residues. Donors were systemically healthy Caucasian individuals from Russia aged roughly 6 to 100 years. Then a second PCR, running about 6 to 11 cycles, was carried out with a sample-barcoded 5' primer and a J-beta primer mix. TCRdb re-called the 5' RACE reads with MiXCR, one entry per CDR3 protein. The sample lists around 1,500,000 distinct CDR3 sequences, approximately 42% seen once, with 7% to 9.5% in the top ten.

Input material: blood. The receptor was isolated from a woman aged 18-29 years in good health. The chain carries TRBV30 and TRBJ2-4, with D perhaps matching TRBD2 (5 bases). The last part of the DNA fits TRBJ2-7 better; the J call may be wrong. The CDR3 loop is CAWGIGKGVYEQYF. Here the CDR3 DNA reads TGTGCCTGGGGGATCGGGAAAGGAGTCTACGAGCAGTACTTC.